This T cell receptor beta chain was retrieved from a study of response to subunit inactivated influenza vaccine. General study findings and limits: The authors suggested that few new T cells are recruited per seasonal influenza vaccination.

TCRdb redid the calling of the RT-PCR reads with MiXCR, one entry per CDR3 protein. The top ten clones hold approximately 3% of a sample with around 480,000 distinct CDR3 sequences, 16% of them seen once. The CDR3 runs 15 residues. V shed 1 base and J shed 6 bases, with 13 bases lying between them. The germline CDR1 and CDR2 sequences are KGHSH and LQKENI. A few counts support this clonotype. Antigen unknown. The chain links TRBV18 to TRBJ2-1; D ambiguous. The clonotype comes from a man in his fifties or sixties who received an inactivated influenza vaccine. Sample: CD4+ T cells sorted from PBMCs, taken less than 25 months after vaccination. CDR3 in DNA: TGTGCCAGCTCACCACTGACCGCTAGGTCCAATGAGCAGTTCTTC. Its translation is CASSPLTARSNEQFF. Using reference TRBV18 and TRBJ2-1 for the parts outside the CDR3, the full variable domain is NAGVMQNPRHLVRRRGQEARLRCSPMKGHSHVYWYRQLPEEGLKFMVYLQKENIIDESGMPKERFSAEFPKEGPSILRIQQVVRGDSAAYFCASSPLTARSNEQFFGPGTRLTVL.